These 28 T cell receptor beta chains were all obtained from the same sample, sequenced in a study of blood T cell repertoires in COVID-19. The assay was immunoSEQ multiplex PCR, and TCRdb's table has in-frame clones only and misses some. The data show about 250,000 clones, 88% seen once. Specimen: peripheral blood. These TCRs come from a woman aged 30 to 39 with COVID-19, enrolled during active disease.

The CDR3: CSAEGGGKNIQYF. Written as DNA, the CDR3 is TGCAGCGCCGAAGGGGGGGGCAAAAACATTCAGTACTTC. V gene TRBV29-1 combines with J gene TRBJ2-4; D perhaps matches TRBD2 (7 bases). CDR3 length equals 13 residues. V lost 7 bases and J lost 3, with 13 bases in between. Per the germline V gene, CDR1 is SQVTM and CDR2 is ANQGSEA.

As DNA, the CDR3 is TGTGCCAGCAGCCAGTCTCTGAACACCGGGGAGCTGTTTTTT. This translates into CASSQSLNTGELFF. The gene calls are TRBV3-1 (or the pseudogene TRBV3-2) and TRBJ2-2; D is uncertain. There are 14 residues in the CDR3. CDR1 is LGHDT and CDR2 is YNNKEL in the germline V gene (reference sequence). With 3 bases removed from V and 1 base from J, the gap between germline ends came to 6 bases.

The CDR3 here is CASSPWTSGNTGELFF. For the CDR3, the DNA is TGTGCCAGCAGCCCGTGGACTAGCGGAAACACCGGGGAGCTGTTTTTT. This sequence joins TRBV7-8 and TRBJ2-2; 10 nucleotides agree with TRBD2. Germline CDR1 and CDR2: SGHVS and FQNEAQ. CDR3 length: 16 residues. J gave up 2 bases and V 5 bases, and 5 bases lay outside the gene matches.

The chain joins TRBV19 to TRBJ2-1; 9 bases align to TRBD1. CDR3 size: 15 residues. The germline V gene has CDR1 LNHDA and CDR2 SQIVND (reference sequence). J was trimmed by 4 bases and V by 5 bases; bases with no gene match: 6. DNA of the CDR3: TGTGCCAGTAGTTCTCCGGGACAGGGTTACAATGAGCAGTTCTTC. Translation: CASSSPGQGYNEQFF.

This clone was seen once. The rearrangement joins TRBV5-4 to TRBJ2-3; 10 positions agree with TRBD1. Germline V CDR1 and CDR2: SGHNT, YYREEE (reference sequence). Germline trimming cut 4 bases from V and 3 bases from J; bases unmatched to any gene: 5. The CDR3 runs to 15 residues. The CDR3 here is CASSEPGQGTDTQYF. CDR3 bases: TGTGCCAGCAGCGAACCGGGACAGGGGACAGATACGCAGTATTTT. The complete variable domain, with remaining parts taken from reference TRBV5-4 and TRBJ2-3, reads ETGVTQSPTHLIKTRGQQVTLRCSSQSGHNTVSWYQQALGQGPQFIFQYYREEENGRGNFPPRFSGLQFPNYSSELNVNALELDDSALYLCASSEPGQGTDTQYFGPGTRLTVL.

This rearrangement joins TRBV5-4 to TRBJ1-3, with D possibly being TRBD1 (6 bases). Germline V gene data show CDR1 as SGHNT and CDR2 as YYREEE (reference sequence). Trimming removed 4 bases from V and 3 bases from J, with 11 bases in between. The CDR3 covers 14 residues. CDR3 sequence reads: CASSLPGDGNTIYF. As DNA, the CDR3 is TGTGCCAGCAGCCTACCAGGGGATGGAAACACCATATATTTT.

The V call is TRBV3-1 (or the pseudogene TRBV3-2), the J call TRBJ2-2; D is unclear. This CDR3 spans 16 amino acids. V was pared by 2 bases and J by 2 bases, with 12 bases between. The germline CDR1 and CDR2 sequences are LGHDT and YNNKEL (reference sequence). For the CDR3, the DNA is TGTGCCAGCAGCCAAAAAGACGGAGCCAACACCGGGGAGCTGTTTTTT. It translates to CASSQKDGANTGELFF.

This clone showed up just a few times. The chain couples TRBV5-8 to TRBJ2-2, with TRBD1 as a possible D gene (6 bases). The V gene's germline CDR1 is SGHTS and CDR2 YDEGEE. The CDR3 runs 15 residues. V lost 1 base to trimming and J lost 6 bases, with 13 bases between them. The CDR3, as DNA: TGTGCCAGCAGCTTGTTACAGGGCATGGCCGGGGAGCTGTTTTTT. Protein product: CASSLLQGMAGELFF. Drawing the rest from reference TRBV5-8 and TRBJ2-2, the complete variable domain is EAGVTQSPTHLIKTRGQQATLRCSPISGHTSVYWYQQALGLGLQFLLWYDEGEERNRGNFPPRFSGRQFPNYSSELNVNALELEDSALYLCASSLLQGMAGELFFGEGSRLTVL.

V and J are TRBV10-3 and TRBJ2-3; 10 nucleotides match TRBD2. This CDR3 has 15 amino acids. V trimming: 3 bases; J trimming: 6 bases; junction bases outside the gene matches: 6. Per germline, CDR1 ENHRY and CDR2 SYGVKD. CDR3: CAISDLAGDSDTQYF. DNA of the CDR3: TGTGCCATCAGTGACCTAGCGGGAGATTCGGATACGCAGTATTTT.

V and J are TRBV6-1 and TRBJ1-4; D ambiguous. The V end lost 0 bases, the J end lost 0 bases, and 17 bases lay between the germline ends. This CDR3 comprises 19 residues. In germline, CDR1 is MNHNS, CDR2 SASEGT. Here the CDR3 DNA reads TGTGCCAGCAGTGAAGCCGAAGTTCGGTGGGCAGCAACTAATGAAAAACTGTTTTTT. This translates into CASSEAEVRWAATNEKLFF.

V gene TRBV3-1 (or the pseudogene TRBV3-2) combines with J gene TRBJ1-6; possibly TRBD1 for D (5 bases). V lost 2 bases to trimming and J lost 10 bases, with 9 bases between them. The CDR3 contains 13 residues. Germline CDR1 LGHDT, CDR2 YNNKEL (reference sequence). The CDR3 region is CASSQYRSSPLHF. DNA of the CDR3: TGTGCCAGCAGCCAATACAGGAGCTCACCCCTCCACTTT.

The chain is built from TRBV27 and TRBJ2-1, with 12 bases identical to TRBD2. Per the germline V gene, CDR1 is MNHEY and CDR2 is SMNVEV (reference sequence). The V segment lost 2 bases and the J segment 9 bases; nucleotides outside the gene matches: 5. The CDR3 spans 15 residues. The chain's CDR3 is CASSLLAGGPLEQFF. CDR3 nucleotides: TGTGCCAGCAGTTTACTAGCGGGAGGGCCGCTTGAGCAGTTCTTC.

This clone was picked up a small number of times. This chain connects TRBV19 to TRBJ1-2, with TRBD1 as a possible D gene (6 bases). Looked up from germline, CDR1 is LNHDA and CDR2 is SQIVND (reference sequence). CDR3 length: 16 residues. V lost 5 bases to trimming and J lost 5 bases, with 21 bases between them. In DNA form, the CDR3 reads TGTGCCAGTAGTCCCGTGGCTGCGGGCCAGGGGTATGGCTACACCTTC. Translated: CASSPVAAGQGYGYTF.

CDR3 region: CASAGQLNTGELFF. CDR3 bases: TGTGCCAGCGCGGGACAGCTCAACACCGGGGAGCTGTTTTTT. The V gene is TRBV28, the J gene TRBJ2-2; tentative D call: TRBD1 (7 bases). Germline-derived CDR1 and CDR2 are MDHEN and SYDVKM. Trimming left V 8 bases short and J 2 bases short, with 12 bases between. There are 14 residues in the CDR3.

The rearrangement joins TRBV9 to TRBJ2-3; 10 nucleotides match TRBD1. Unmatched junction bases numbered 17, after V lost 0 bases and J lost 4 bases. This CDR3 region has 20 residues. CDR1 and CDR2 (germline): SGDLS, YYNGEE. CDR3 residues: CASSVDVGDRGSGMPDTQYF. The CDR3 DNA reads as TGTGCCAGCAGCGTAGACGTGGGGGACAGGGGTAGCGGGATGCCAGATACGCAGTATTTT.

CDR3 in DNA: TGTGCCAGCAGCTTTCGAGTGAACACTGAAGCTTTCTTT. This encodes CASSFRVNTEAFF. The chain recombines TRBV11-1 with TRBJ1-1; no definite D call. Germline V gene data show CDR1 as SGHAT and CDR2 as FQDESV (reference sequence). The ends were cut back, 3 bases at V and 0 bases at J, with 5 bases in the middle. This CDR3 contains 13 residues.

CDR3 residues: CASSPGQGASSPLHF. The CDR3 bases are TGTGCCAGCAGTCCCGGACAGGGGGCGAGTTCACCCCTCCACTTT. The chain joins TRBV7-9 to TRBJ1-6; TRBD1 matches at 11 bases. CDR3 size: 15 residues. The germline gives CDR1 SEHNR, CDR2 FQNEAQ (reference sequence). V dropped 6 bases and J dropped 9; count of bases not matched to a gene: 7.

The J gene is TRBJ1-6, the V gene TRBV7-9; D ambiguous. V was trimmed by 3 bases and J by 5 bases, leaving 8 bases between them. CDR3 length: 14 residues. Germline CDR1 SEHNR, CDR2 FQNEAQ (reference sequence). The CDR3 DNA reads TGTGCCAGCAGCTTGGCGGTTAATAATTCACCCCTCCACTTT. It encodes CASSLAVNNSPLHF.

The J gene is TRBJ1-5, the V gene TRBV6-2 or TRBV6-3, with 7 bases lining up with TRBD1. The germline V gene has CDR1 MNHEY and CDR2 SVGEGT. This CDR3 comprises 17 residues. J was trimmed by 0 bases and V by 6 bases; bases with no gene match: 11. The CDR3 here is CASSNDRAPDSNQPQHF. The CDR3 DNA follows: TGTGCCAGCAGCAATGACAGGGCCCCTGATAGCAATCAGCCCCAGCATTTT.

Written as DNA, the CDR3 is TGTGCCAGCAGCTTAGACGGGGAACCTTATAAGTACAATGAGCAGTTCTTC. Amino acid sequence: CASSLDGEPYKYNEQFF. This chain joins TRBV11-2 and TRBJ2-1; possible D gene TRBD2, 5 bases. CDR3 length: 17 residues. V lost 0 bases to trimming and J lost 4 bases, with 16 bases between them. Germline V CDR1 and CDR2: SGHAT, FQNNGV. The whole variable domain, remainder taken from reference TRBV11-2 and TRBJ2-1, is EAGVAQSPRYKIIEKRQSVAFWCNPISGHATLYWYQQILGQGPKLLIQFQNNGVVDDSQLPKDRFSAERLKGVDSTLKIQPAKLEDSAVYLCASSLDGEPYKYNEQFFGPGTRLTVL.

Concerning this clone itself: The sample contains more than one DNA sequence encoding this CDR3. V usage is TRBV5-1 and J usage is TRBJ1-2, with 7 bases identical to TRBD1. The V segment lost 3 bases and the J segment 3 bases; nucleotides outside the gene matches: 5. The CDR3 is made up of 14 amino acids. Germline CDR1 SGHRS, CDR2 YFSETQ. For the CDR3, the DNA is TGCGCCAGCAGCTGGGGAGACAGGGACTATGGCTACACCTTC. The encoded protein is CASSWGDRDYGYTF.

This chain uses TRBV5-4 with TRBJ1-1; D may be TRBD1 (6 bases). V shed 5 bases and J shed 2 bases, with 10 bases lying between them. Germline V gene data show CDR1 as SGHNT and CDR2 as YYREEE (reference sequence). The CDR3 sequence is 13 residues long. CDR3 sequence: CASSVQGNTEAFF. CDR3 DNA sequence: TGTGCCAGCAGTGTACAGGGAAACACTGAAGCTTTCTTT.

The chain is built from TRBV27 and TRBJ2-2; D is possibly TRBD1 (6 bases). V lost 2 bases, J lost 1 base, and 11 bases lay in between. Germline CDR1 is MNHEY and CDR2 is SMNVEV (reference sequence). CDR3 length: 16 residues. This CDR3 reads CASSLDRTMNTGELFF. CDR3 DNA sequence: TGTGCCAGCAGTTTAGACAGGACAATGAACACCGGGGAGCTGTTTTTT.

The chain combines TRBV5-1 with TRBJ1-2; 8 bases align to TRBD1. The germline V gene has CDR1 SGHRS and CDR2 YFSETQ. The ends lost 4 bases at V and 2 bases at J; junction bases unmatched: 13. This CDR3 is built from 17 residues. Here the CDR3 DNA reads TGCGCCAGCAGCCACCAATGGACAGGGACGAAGAACTATGGCTACACCTTC. Translation gives CASSHQWTGTKNYGYTF.

The chain carries TRBV6-5 and TRBJ1-6; 11 nucleotides line up with TRBD1. The trim removed 2 bases at V and 7 bases at J, leaving 4 bases unmatched. Germline V gives CDR1 MNHEY, CDR2 SVGAGI. The CDR3 totals 16 residues. The CDR3 DNA sequence: TGTGCCAGCAGTTACGCGGGGACAGGGGGAAATTCACCCCTCCACTTT. Translating gives CASSYAGTGGNSPLHF.

V usage is TRBV19 and J usage is TRBJ2-2; the match to TRBD1 covers 7 bases. CDR1 and CDR2 from the germline V gene are LNHDA and SQIVND (reference sequence). The CDR3 extends over 13 amino acids. Trimming at V came to 6 bases and at J to 5 bases, leaving 3 bases not matched to a gene. In DNA form, the CDR3 reads TGTGCCAGTAGCATCAGGGGGACCGGGGAGCTGTTTTTT. Its translation is CASSIRGTGELFF. The full variable domain, its missing parts supplied by reference TRBV19 and TRBJ2-2, is DGGITQSPKYLFRKEGQNVTLSCEQNLNHDAMYWYRQDPGQGLRLIYYSQIVNDFQKGDIAEGYSVSREKKESFPLTVTSAQKNPTAFYLCASSIRGTGELFFGEGSRLTVL.

The J gene is TRBJ2-7, the V gene TRBV4-1, with D perhaps TRBD2 (7 bases). V was cut by 0 bases and J by 9 bases, with 15 bases left in between. There are 14 residues in the CDR3. In germline, CDR1 is MGHRA, CDR2 YSYEKL. CDR3 nucleotides: TGCGCCAGCAGCCAAGATGCGTCGGGGGGCGGGCAGTACTTC. Translated: CASSQDASGGGQYF.

This sequence joins TRBV6-2 or TRBV6-3 and TRBJ1-1; tentative D call: TRBD1 (6 bases). Trimming shortened V by 4 bases and J by 1 base, and 13 bases separated the two germline ends. CDR1 and CDR2 from the germline V gene are MNHEY and SVGEGT. The CDR3 consists of 15 residues. CDR3 DNA: TGTGCCAGCAGTTTAATACAGGGAACGAACACTGAAGCTTTCTTT. Translated, it gives CASSLIQGTNTEAFF.